The rows below give T cell receptor beta chains drawn from one sample of a study of T cells in Graves' hyperthyroidism and ophthalmopathy. TCRdb analysed the multiplex PCR reads with MiXCR anew, one entry per CDR3 protein. Of 370,000 or so distinct CDR3 sequences in the sample, 15% to 18% were seen once. Material: blood. These receptors were taken from a woman aged 18-29 years with Graves' hyperthyroidism that later progressed to Graves' ophthalmopathy. CDR3s include the opening cysteine and the closing phenylalanine or tryptophan. D genes are given only for firm matches. Clone size is shown for a subset of rows, as once, few, many or a class of expanded clone.

V: TRBV11-2; J: TRBJ2-7; size: NA; D: NA; DNA: TGTGCCAGCAGCTTAGTCCGCGGGGGCAGCTCCTACGAGCAGTACTTC; CDR3: CASSLVRGGSSYEQYF
V: TRBV7-2; J: TRBJ1-2; size: many; D: NA; DNA: TGTGCCAGCAGCTGGCTTGAGACAGGAGCTACTAGAGGCTACACCTTC; CDR3: CASSWLETGATRGYTF
V: TRBV11-2; J: TRBJ2-1; size: many; D: NA; DNA: TGTGCCAGCAGCTTAGACTTGAGCGGTGAGCAGTTCTTC; CDR3: CASSLDLSGEQFF
V: TRBV2; J: TRBJ2-6; size: few; D: NA; DNA: TGTGCCAGCAGTGGCCGAGGGGGGGCAGCTCCACCTGGGGCCAACGTCCTGACTTTC; CDR3: CASSGRGGAAPPGANVLTF
V: TRBV10-3; J: TRBJ2-1; size: few; D: TRBD1; DNA: TGTGCCATCAGGAAACAGGGGAATTCCTACAATGAGCAGTTCTTC; CDR3: CAIRKQGNSYNEQFF
V: TRBV20-1; J: TRBJ2-7; size: many; D: NA; DNA: TGCAGTGCGGTCGACACTCATGTGGCAGTTTACGAGCAGTACTTC; CDR3: CSAVDTHVAVYEQYF
V: TRBV7-2; J: TRBJ2-1; size: many; D: NA; DNA: TGTGCCAGCAGCTTAGCGCTCTACCTAGAGCAGTTCTTC; CDR3: CASSLALYLEQFF
V: TRBV19; J: TRBJ2-5; size: NA; D: NA; DNA: TGTGCCAGTGGGGGGGTTGGGGGCAAGGGGACCCAGTACTTC; CDR3: CASGGVGGKGTQYF
V: TRBV27; J: TRBJ1-2; size: many; D: NA; DNA: TGTGCCAGCAGTTTATACGCAAGTGATGGCTACACCTTC; CDR3: CASSLYASDGYTF
V: TRBV19; J: TRBJ2-1; size: NA; D: NA; DNA: TGTGCCAGTAGTTTTCAGAGGGGCGATGAGCAGTTCTTC; CDR3: CASSFQRGDEQFF
V: TRBV27; J: TRBJ1-5; size: many; D: NA; DNA: TGTGCCAGCAGCTTCAGTGGGAATCAGCCCCAGCATTTT; CDR3: CASSFSGNQPQHF
V: TRBV28; J: TRBJ2-7; size: NA; D: NA; DNA: TGTGCCAGCAGCCCGGGACTTTTTGAGCAGTACTTC; CDR3: CASSPGLFEQYF
V: TRBV11-2; J: TRBJ2-1; size: many; D: NA; DNA: TGTGCCAGCAGCTTAGAGTTTTACAGCGGTACCTACAATGAGCAGTTCTTC; CDR3: CASSLEFYSGTYNEQFF
V: TRBV24-1; J: TRBJ2-1; size: NA; D: NA; DNA: TGTGCCACCAGTGACCGTGAGTTCGCCTACAATGAGCGGTTCTTC; CDR3: CATSDREFAYNERFF
V: TRBV6-1; J: TRBJ2-7; size: few; D: NA; DNA: TGTGCCACAGACAAAGGACGGGGCTTCTACGAGCAGTACTTC; CDR3: CATDKGRGFYEQYF
V: TRBV6-1; J: TRBJ2-1; size: NA; D: TRBD2; DNA: TGTGCCAGCAGTCTAGCGGGAGTACCCAATGAGCAGTTCTTC; CDR3: CASSLAGVPNEQFF
V: TRBV9; J: TRBJ2-5; size: NA; D: TRBD2; DNA: TGTGCCAGCAGCTCACCCCCCGGGGGGGCAAGAGAGACCCGGTACTTC; CDR3: CASSSPPGGARETRYF
V: TRBV28; J: TRBJ2-1; size: many; D: TRBD2; DNA: TGTGCCACCTCCTGGGCGGGGGACAATGAGCAGTTCTTC; CDR3: CATSWAGDNEQFF
V: TRBV4-1; J: TRBJ2-1; size: NA; D: TRBD1; DNA: TGCGCCAGCAGCCAAGTCATAGGACAGGGCCCCTACAATGAGCAGTTCTTC; CDR3: CASSQVIGQGPYNEQFF
V: TRBV29-1; J: TRBJ2-5; size: NA; D: NA; DNA: TGCAGCGCGGCGGTTTTCGGCCAAGAGACCCAGTACTTC; CDR3: CSAAVFGQETQYF
V: TRBV18; J: TRBJ2-1; size: few; D: NA; DNA: TGTGCCAGCTCACCCCTGCACGGGACAAACAATGAGCAGTTCTTC; CDR3: CASSPLHGTNNEQFF
V: TRBV6-2/TRBV6-3; J: TRBJ1-3; size: few; D: TRBD1; DNA: TGTGCCAGCAGCCCGGGACAGGAGAAGCTCACCATATATTTT; CDR3: CASSPGQEKLTIYF
V: TRBV19; J: TRBJ2-1; size: few; D: TRBD2; DNA: TGTGCCAGCCTCAGGACTAGCGGGAGGGCTGATGAGCAGTTCTTC; CDR3: CASLRTSGRADEQFF
V: TRBV2; J: TRBJ1-2; size: few; D: NA; DNA: TGTGCCAGCAGTGACAGGGTCTCGGGTGGCTACACCTTC; CDR3: CASSDRVSGGYTF
V: TRBV29-1; J: TRBJ2-5; size: few; D: NA; DNA: TGCAGCGTTGACAGGGCCCGAGAGACCCAGTACTTC; CDR3: CSVDRARETQYF
V: TRBV28; J: TRBJ1-2; size: many; D: NA; DNA: TGTGCCAGCAGCGTACAGGACTATGGCTACACCTTC; CDR3: CASSVQDYGYTF
V: TRBV28; J: TRBJ2-1; size: many; D: NA; DNA: TGTGCCAGCATATCGTCTACCGACGGATACAATGAGCAGTTCTTC; CDR3: CASISSTDGYNEQFF
V: TRBV5-6; J: TRBJ2-3; size: NA; D: NA; DNA: TGTGCCAGCAGCTTGGCCGGGAGGACAGGGAGGCCAGATACGCAGTATTTT; CDR3: CASSLAGRTGRPDTQYF
V: TRBV29-1; J: TRBJ2-3; size: NA; D: NA; DNA: TGCAGCGTTGGCCGCTCCGAGAGAACAGATACGCAGTATTTT; CDR3: CSVGRSERTDTQYF
V: TRBV7-2; J: TRBJ2-7; size: many; D: NA; DNA: TGTGCCAGCAGCTTCGAACCCGGGACTTTCTCCTACGAGCAGTACTTC; CDR3: CASSFEPGTFSYEQYF
V: TRBV7-6; J: TRBJ2-3; size: many; D: NA; DNA: TGTGCCAGCAGCTTAGGAGACCTAAGCGCAGATACGCAGTATTTT; CDR3: CASSLGDLSADTQYF
V: TRBV7-8; J: TRBJ2-5; size: many; D: TRBD1; DNA: TGTGCCAGCACCCCCTCGATCGACAGGGTCCAAGAGACCCAGTACTTC; CDR3: CASTPSIDRVQETQYF
V: TRBV6-1; J: TRBJ1-1; size: few; D: NA; DNA: TGTGCCAGTTCCACCTGGGACACTGAAGCTTTCTTT; CDR3: CASSTWDTEAFF
V: TRBV4-2; J: TRBJ2-1; size: few; D: TRBD2; DNA: TGTGCCAGCAGCCAAGGGGTGCGGGAGGAACAGTTCTTC; CDR3: CASSQGVREEQFF
V: TRBV4-2; J: TRBJ2-3; size: NA; D: TRBD2; DNA: TGTGCCAGCAGCCAAGGAGGACTAGCGGGAGGGGGGGATACGCAGTATTTT; CDR3: CASSQGGLAGGGDTQYF
V: TRBV9; J: TRBJ2-3; size: NA; D: TRBD2; DNA: TGTGCCAGCAGCGTAGCGTCTAGCGGGAGTAGGACGCAGTATTTT; CDR3: CASSVASSGSRTQYF
V: TRBV18; J: TRBJ2-1; size: many; D: NA; DNA: TGTGCCAGCTCACCATTTGTCGGGTACAATGAGCAGTTCTTC; CDR3: CASSPFVGYNEQFF
V: TRBV6-1; J: TRBJ2-5; size: NA; D: NA; DNA: TGTGCCAGCAGCCGTACTTCTTGGGAGACCCAGTACTTC; CDR3: CASSRTSWETQYF
V: TRBV5-6; J: TRBJ2-2; size: NA; D: NA; DNA: TGTGCCAGCAGCGTGGGATTCATCGGGGAGCTGTTTTTT; CDR3: CASSVGFIGELFF
V: TRBV6-1; J: TRBJ2-7; size: many; D: NA; DNA: TGTGCCAGCAGTTGGACGGCCAAGGACGAGCAGTACTTC; CDR3: CASSWTAKDEQYF
V: TRBV7-8; J: TRBJ2-1; size: many; D: TRBD1; DNA: TGTGCCAGCAGCCTAGAGGGACAGGGGGCTAATGAGCAGTTCTTC; CDR3: CASSLEGQGANEQFF
V: TRBV6-2/TRBV6-3; J: TRBJ1-1; size: many; D: NA; DNA: TGTGCCAGCAGTTACTCAAGGGGGTCCACTGAAGCTTTCTTT; CDR3: CASSYSRGSTEAFF
V: TRBV20-1; J: TRBJ2-1; size: many; D: NA; DNA: TGCAGTGCTAGGGGCGGCAATGAGCAGTTCTTC; CDR3: CSARGGNEQFF
V: TRBV20-1; J: TRBJ1-2; size: many; D: NA; DNA: TGCAGTGCTCCAGACCTAAGACAGAATGCCGATGCGTGGGTCTATGGCTACACCTTC; CDR3: CSAPDLRQNADAWVYGYTF
V: TRBV6-2/TRBV6-3; J: TRBJ2-7; size: many; D: NA; DNA: TGTGCCAGCGGTCAGGCGACCCTCTACGAGCAGTACTTC; CDR3: CASGQATLYEQYF
V: TRBV28; J: TRBJ2-3; size: many; D: NA; DNA: TGTGCCAGCAGTTTACTTAGGGGAGAAAGCACAGATACGCAGTATTTT; CDR3: CASSLLRGESTDTQYF
V: TRBV25-1; J: TRBJ2-1; size: few; D: TRBD2; DNA: TGTGCCAGCAGTGCCCTTAGCGGGAGTTCATACAATGAGCAGTTCTTC; CDR3: CASSALSGSSYNEQFF
V: TRBV2; J: TRBJ2-7; size: few; D: NA; DNA: TGTGCCAGCAGTGTCGTCCTCTCCTACGAGCAGTACTTC; CDR3: CASSVVLSYEQYF
V: TRBV7-8; J: TRBJ2-1; size: NA; D: NA; DNA: TGTGCCAGCAGACCTCCGGGACCTCCTTCACAGTTCTTC; CDR3: CASRPPGPPSQFF
V: TRBV28; J: TRBJ1-5; size: many; D: NA; DNA: TGTGCCAGCAGTTTCGGAATGTCCCCGGCGGCAAAGCCCCAGCATTTT; CDR3: CASSFGMSPAAKPQHF
V: TRBV30; J: TRBJ1-6; size: many; D: NA; DNA: TGTGCCTGGGGCCTTGGGGGCAATAATTCACCCCTCCACTTT; CDR3: CAWGLGGNNSPLHF
V: TRBV5-1; J: TRBJ2-7; size: many; D: NA; DNA: TGCGCCAGCAGCTTTACGGGTGGAACCTACGAGCAGTACTTC; CDR3: CASSFTGGTYEQYF
V: TRBV6-2/TRBV6-3; J: TRBJ1-2; size: many; D: TRBD1; DNA: TGTGCCAGCAGTTACGGGACAGGCGGTACCTTGAACTATGGCTACACCTTC; CDR3: CASSYGTGGTLNYGYTF
V: TRBV25-1; J: TRBJ2-1; size: NA; D: TRBD2; DNA: TGTGCCAGCAGTGCCGAGGCTAGCGGGAGCTACAATGAGCAGTTCTTC; CDR3: CASSAEASGSYNEQFF
V: TRBV3-1; J: TRBJ1-1; size: many; D: NA; DNA: TGTGCCAGCAGCCCGGGGGGGCGGGTGGACACTGAAGCTTTCTTT; CDR3: CASSPGGRVDTEAFF
V: TRBV5-1; J: TRBJ2-7; size: few; D: TRBD2; DNA: TGCGCCAGCAGCTTGGTGTTAGCGGGAGGGAACGAGCAGTACTTC; CDR3: CASSLVLAGGNEQYF
V: TRBV6-1; J: TRBJ1-5; size: few; D: NA; DNA: TGTGCCAGCAGTCCGGAAGATCCGGACTCCAATCAGCCCCAGCATTTT; CDR3: CASSPEDPDSNQPQHF